Detailed here is one T cell receptor beta chain. This clonotype was seen only a few times. It has no known antigen specificity. A junction boundary mismatches the germline segment, possibly from a read error. Taken from cysteine to phenylalanine, the CDR3 has 14 residues. The CDR3 DNA has 42 bases and is translated from base 1. CDR1 and CDR2 are read off the germline V gene as MNHEY and SVGAGI. The sample is drawn from a study of blood T cells in healthy people across ages (dated by TCRdb to the mid-2010s). Notes on the research overall: Template switching captured roughly one uniquely barcoded TCR beta cDNA molecule per two T cells in model experiments. The donors were split into four age groups: young (average about 15 years), middle-aged (around 37), aged (around 67) and long-lived (approximately 80). Two additional independent replicas of 1 million unique cDNA reads from the same blood draw were analyzed for two donors (one aged 18 to 30 and one aged 80 or older). To avoid experimental bias, donors of different ages were randomly spread across the sequencing lanes. Using deep sequencing normalized with unique cDNA molecular identifiers, the study measured how TCR beta repertoire diversity changes with age. Study-wide findings and limitations: Donor CMV infection status was unknown, potentially confounding age-related changes in expanded clonotypes. Compared with the aged group, the long-lived group had more naive CD4+ T cells, fewer expanded clones and increased TCR diversity, a pattern suggesting age selection. As age increased, observed TCR beta diversity per million T cells dropped in a roughly linear way, and a significant reduction was already evident by age around 41. Total diversity estimates from one million sequenced T cells were considered lower bounds and underestimates. The percentage of naive T cells measured by flow cytometry correlated strongly with observed TCR beta diversity. Since profiling was done on bulk unsorted PBMCs, naive and antigen-experienced compartments could not be conclusively compared.

The library was obtained by 5' RACE. Sequencing was carried out with an Illumina HiSeq 2500. A second PCR of 7 to 11 cycles was performed with a sample-barcoded 5' primer and a J-beta primer mix. Each TCR beta cDNA molecule received a unique molecular identifier from a template-switch 5' adaptor carrying 12 random nucleotides. At least 3 million CDR3-containing paired-end reads were obtained from each sample. First-strand cDNA synthesis was performed from all RNA using the Mint cDNA synthesis kit, with priming by a TRBC-specific oligonucleotide. Following uracil-DNA glycosylase treatment, a first 18-cycle PCR with universal primers M1SS and BC2_uni_R was performed on all cDNA. The authors' analysis ran thus. Normalization of each sample was performed by random selection of 1 million high-quality reads, each carrying a distinct molecular identifier. Reads with shared molecular identifiers were discarded instead of being binned into consensus sequences. MiTCR, set to a Q25 quality threshold and the strictest error-elimination algorithm, was used for CDR3 identification, clonotype clustering and error correction. A nonparametric unseen species model with Euler transformation was used to estimate a lower bound on total TCR beta diversity. The public reads were run again by TCRdb, first through fastp at Q25 and then through MiXCR, and only productive beta chains were kept. Identical CDR3 proteins give one entry, which carries the most common genes and DNA. TCRdb's processing, not the authors' own work, is the source of the V and J calls. In all, the sample holds hundreds of thousands of distinct CDR3 sequences, and about 30% of those were seen once. Jointly, the top ten make up around 14% of the sample.

Donors were a few dozen systemically healthy Caucasian individuals from Russia aged 6 to 90 years. Each donor gave around 9.5 milliliters of peripheral blood, collected into EDTA-treated Vacutainer tubes. Ficoll-Paque density-gradient centrifugation was used to isolate PBMCs, with at least 6.5 million per sample. Total RNA was extracted from PBMCs with Trizol reagent, with at least 6 micrograms obtained per sample. For every donor, flow cytometry on a PBMC aliquot measured the percentage of naive CD45RAhigh/CD27high T cells. The receptor was isolated from an elderly woman in good health. This sequence uses TRBV6-5 and TRBJ2-4; the junction holds 7 bases that match TRBD2. The end of the DNA aligns better with TRBJ2-7, so the J call may be wrong. Sequenced sample: blood. CDR3 protein: CVSSPGRVSYEQYF. The DNA sequence is as follows: TGTGTCAGCAGCCCGGGGAGGGTTTCCTACGAGCAGTACTTC.